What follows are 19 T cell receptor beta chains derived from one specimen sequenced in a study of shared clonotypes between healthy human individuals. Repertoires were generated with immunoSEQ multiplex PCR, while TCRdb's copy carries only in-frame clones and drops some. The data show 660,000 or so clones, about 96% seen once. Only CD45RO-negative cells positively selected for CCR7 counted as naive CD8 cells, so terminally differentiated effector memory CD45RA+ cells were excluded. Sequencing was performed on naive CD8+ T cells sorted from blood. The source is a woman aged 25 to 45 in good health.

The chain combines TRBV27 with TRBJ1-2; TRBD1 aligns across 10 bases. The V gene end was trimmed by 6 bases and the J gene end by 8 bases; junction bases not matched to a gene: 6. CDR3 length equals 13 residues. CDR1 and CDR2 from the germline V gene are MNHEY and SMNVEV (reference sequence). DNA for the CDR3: TGTGCCAGCAGGGACAGGGGGAGTTTCGGCTACACCTTC. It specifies CASRDRGSFGYTF.

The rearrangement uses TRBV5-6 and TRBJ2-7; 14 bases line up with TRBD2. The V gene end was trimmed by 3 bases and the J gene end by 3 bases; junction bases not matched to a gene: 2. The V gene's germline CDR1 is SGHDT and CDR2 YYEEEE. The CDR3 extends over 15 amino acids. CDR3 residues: CASSSGLAGVYEQYF. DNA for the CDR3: TGTGCCAGCAGCTCGGGACTAGCGGGAGTCTACGAGCAGTACTTC.

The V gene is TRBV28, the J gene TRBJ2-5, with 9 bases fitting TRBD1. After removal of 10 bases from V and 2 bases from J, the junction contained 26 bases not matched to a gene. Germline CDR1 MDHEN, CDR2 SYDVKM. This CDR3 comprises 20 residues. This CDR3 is CATTGDRELPQRSTQETQYF. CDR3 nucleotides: TGTGCCACCACAGGGGACAGGGAACTTCCGCAGCGGAGTACTCAAGAGACCCAGTACTTC.

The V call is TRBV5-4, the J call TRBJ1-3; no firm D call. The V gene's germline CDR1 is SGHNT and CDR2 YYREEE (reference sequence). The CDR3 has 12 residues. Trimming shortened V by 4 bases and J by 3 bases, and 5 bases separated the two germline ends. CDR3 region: CASSPGGNTIYF. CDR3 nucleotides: TGTGCCAGCAGCCCCGGTGGAAACACCATATATTTT.

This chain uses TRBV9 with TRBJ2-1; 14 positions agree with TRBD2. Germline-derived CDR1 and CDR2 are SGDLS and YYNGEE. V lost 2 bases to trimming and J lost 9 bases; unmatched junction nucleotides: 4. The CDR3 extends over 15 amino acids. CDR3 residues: CASSVWTSGRIEQFF. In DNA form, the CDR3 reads TGTGCCAGCAGCGTTTGGACTAGCGGGAGGATTGAGCAGTTCTTC. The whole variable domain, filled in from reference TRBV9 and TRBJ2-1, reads DSGVTQTPKHLITATGQRVTLRCSPRSGDLSVYWYQQSLDQGLQFLIQYYNGEERAKGNILERFSAQQFPDLHSELNLSSLELGDSALYFCASSVWTSGRIEQFFGPGTRLTVL.

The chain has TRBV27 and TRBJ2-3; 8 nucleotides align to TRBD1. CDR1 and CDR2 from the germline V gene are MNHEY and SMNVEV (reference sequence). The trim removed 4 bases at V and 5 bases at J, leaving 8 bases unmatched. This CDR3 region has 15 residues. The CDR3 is CASSYKTGAKDTQYF. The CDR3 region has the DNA TGTGCCAGCAGTTATAAGACAGGGGCGAAAGATACGCAGTATTTT.

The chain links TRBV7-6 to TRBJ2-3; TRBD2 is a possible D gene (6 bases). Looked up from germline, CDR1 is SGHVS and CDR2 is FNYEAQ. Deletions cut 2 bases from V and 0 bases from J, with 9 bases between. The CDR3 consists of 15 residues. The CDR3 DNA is TGTGCCAGCAGCTTAAGGCGGGGAAGCACAGATACGCAGTATTTT. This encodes CASSLRRGSTDTQYF.

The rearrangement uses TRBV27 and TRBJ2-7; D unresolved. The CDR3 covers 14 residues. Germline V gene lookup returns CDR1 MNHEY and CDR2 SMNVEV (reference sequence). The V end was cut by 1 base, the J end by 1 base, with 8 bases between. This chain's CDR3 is CASSLYSGSYEQYF. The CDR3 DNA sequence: TGTGCCAGCAGTTTATATTCTGGTTCCTACGAGCAGTACTTC.

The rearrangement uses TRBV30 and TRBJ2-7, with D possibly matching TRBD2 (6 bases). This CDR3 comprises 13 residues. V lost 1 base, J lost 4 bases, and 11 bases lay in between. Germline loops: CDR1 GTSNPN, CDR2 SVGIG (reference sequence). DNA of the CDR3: TGTGCCTGGAGTGGGAGGGCCGGGTACGAGCAGTACTTC. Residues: CAWSGRAGYEQYF. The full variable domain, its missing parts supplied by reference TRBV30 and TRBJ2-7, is SQTIHQWPATLVQPVGSPLSLECTVEGTSNPNLYWYRQAAGRGLQLLFYSVGIGQISSEVPQNLSASRPQDRQFILSSKKLLLSDSGFYLCAWSGRAGYEQYFGPGTRLTVT.

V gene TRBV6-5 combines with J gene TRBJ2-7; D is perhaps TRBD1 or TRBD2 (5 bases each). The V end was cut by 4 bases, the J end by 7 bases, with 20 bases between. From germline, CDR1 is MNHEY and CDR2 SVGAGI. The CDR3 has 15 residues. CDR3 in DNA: TGTGCCAGCAGTTCGACCGGGGCAGGTGTTATGGAGCAGTACTTC. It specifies CASSSTGAGVMEQYF.

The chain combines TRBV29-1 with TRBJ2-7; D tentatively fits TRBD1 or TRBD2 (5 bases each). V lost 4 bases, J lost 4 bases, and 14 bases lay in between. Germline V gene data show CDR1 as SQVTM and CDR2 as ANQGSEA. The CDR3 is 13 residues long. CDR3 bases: TGCAGCGTTGTTTTAGGGACGGCATACGAGCAGTACTTC. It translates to CSVVLGTAYEQYF.

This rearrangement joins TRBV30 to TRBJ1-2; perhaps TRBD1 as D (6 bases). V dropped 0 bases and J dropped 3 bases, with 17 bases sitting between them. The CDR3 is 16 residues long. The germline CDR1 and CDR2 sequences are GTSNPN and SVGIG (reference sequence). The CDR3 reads CAWSVPHRELDYGYTF. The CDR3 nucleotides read TGTGCCTGGAGTGTACCCCACAGGGAACTTGACTATGGCTACACCTTC.

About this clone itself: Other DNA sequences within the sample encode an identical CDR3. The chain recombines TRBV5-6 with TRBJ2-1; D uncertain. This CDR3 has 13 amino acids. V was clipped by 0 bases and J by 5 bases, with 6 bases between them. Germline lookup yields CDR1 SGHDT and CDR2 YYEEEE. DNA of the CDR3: TGTGCCAGCAGCTTGGGTGGAGACAATGAGCAGTTCTTC. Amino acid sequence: CASSLGGDNEQFF.

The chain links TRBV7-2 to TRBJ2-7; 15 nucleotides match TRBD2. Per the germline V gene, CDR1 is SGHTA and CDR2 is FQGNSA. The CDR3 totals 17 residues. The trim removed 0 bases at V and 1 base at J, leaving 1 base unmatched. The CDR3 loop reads CASSLAGLAGGSYEQYF. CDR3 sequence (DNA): TGTGCCAGCAGCTTAGCGGGACTAGCGGGAGGTTCCTACGAGCAGTACTTC.

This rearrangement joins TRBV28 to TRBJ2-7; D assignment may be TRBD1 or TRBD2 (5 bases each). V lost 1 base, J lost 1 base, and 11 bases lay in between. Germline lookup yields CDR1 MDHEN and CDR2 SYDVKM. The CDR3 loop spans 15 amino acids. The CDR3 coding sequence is TGTGCCAGCAGTTTATATCAGGGAGCATCCTACGAGCAGTACTTC. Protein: CASSLYQGASYEQYF.

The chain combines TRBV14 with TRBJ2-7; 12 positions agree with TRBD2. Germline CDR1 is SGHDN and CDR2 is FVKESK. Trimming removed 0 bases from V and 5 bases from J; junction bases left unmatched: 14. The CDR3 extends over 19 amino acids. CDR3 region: CASSQEGRESRLAGDEQYF. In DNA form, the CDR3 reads TGTGCCAGCAGCCAAGAGGGCAGGGAATCGAGACTAGCGGGAGACGAGCAGTACTTC.

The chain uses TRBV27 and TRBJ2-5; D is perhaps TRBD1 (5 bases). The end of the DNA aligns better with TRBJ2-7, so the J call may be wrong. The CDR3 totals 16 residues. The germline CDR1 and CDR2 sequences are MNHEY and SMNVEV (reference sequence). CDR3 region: CASSQNGAGNSYEQYF. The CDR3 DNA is TGTGCCAGCAGCCAAAACGGCGCAGGGAACTCCTACGAGCAGTACTTC.

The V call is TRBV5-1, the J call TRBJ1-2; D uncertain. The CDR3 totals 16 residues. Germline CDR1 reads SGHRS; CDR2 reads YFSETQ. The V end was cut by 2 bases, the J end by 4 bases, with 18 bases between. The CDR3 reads CASSFGKDSLIYGYTF. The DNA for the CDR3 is TGCGCCAGCAGCTTTGGTAAGGACTCCTTGATCTATGGCTACACCTTC.

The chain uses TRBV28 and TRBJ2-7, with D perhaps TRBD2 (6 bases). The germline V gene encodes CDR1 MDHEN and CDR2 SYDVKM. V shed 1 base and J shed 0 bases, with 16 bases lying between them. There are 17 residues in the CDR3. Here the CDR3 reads CASSLSVADVYSYEQYF. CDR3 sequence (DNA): TGTGCCAGCAGTTTATCCGTAGCGGACGTCTACTCCTACGAGCAGTACTTC. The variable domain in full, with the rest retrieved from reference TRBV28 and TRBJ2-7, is DVKVTQSSRYLVKRTGEKVFLECVQDMDHENMFWYRQDPGLGLRLIYFSYDVKMKEKGDIPEGYSVSREKKERFSLILESASTNQTSMYLCASSLSVADVYSYEQYFGPGTRLTVT.